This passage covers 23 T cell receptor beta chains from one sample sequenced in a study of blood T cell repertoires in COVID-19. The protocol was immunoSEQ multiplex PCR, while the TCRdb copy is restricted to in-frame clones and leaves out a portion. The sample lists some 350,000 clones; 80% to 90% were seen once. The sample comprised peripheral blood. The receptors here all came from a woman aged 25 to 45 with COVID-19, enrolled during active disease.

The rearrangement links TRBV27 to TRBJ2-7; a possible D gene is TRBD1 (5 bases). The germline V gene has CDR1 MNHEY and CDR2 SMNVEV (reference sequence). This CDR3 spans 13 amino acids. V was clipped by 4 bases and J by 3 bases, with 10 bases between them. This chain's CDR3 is CASSSGARYEQYF. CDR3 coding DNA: TGTGCCAGCAGTTCTGGGGCGCGCTACGAGCAGTACTTC.

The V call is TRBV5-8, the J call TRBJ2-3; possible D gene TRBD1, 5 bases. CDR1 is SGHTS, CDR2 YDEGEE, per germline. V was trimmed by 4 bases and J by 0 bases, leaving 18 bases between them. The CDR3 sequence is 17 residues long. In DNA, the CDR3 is TGTGCCAGCAGCCATTCCCGCGACAGCTCTAGCACAGATACGCAGTATTTT. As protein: CASSHSRDSSSTDTQYF.

CDR3 loop: CASSLIGTVPQGETQYF. CDR3 in DNA: TGCGCCAGCAGCTTAATCGGGACAGTCCCGCAGGGGGAGACCCAGTACTTC. V is TRBV5-1 and J is TRBJ2-5; TRBD1 aligns across 7 bases. Germline V gives CDR1 SGHRS, CDR2 YFSETQ. The CDR3 sequence is 17 residues long. Unmatched junction bases numbered 15, after V lost 2 bases and J lost 5 bases.

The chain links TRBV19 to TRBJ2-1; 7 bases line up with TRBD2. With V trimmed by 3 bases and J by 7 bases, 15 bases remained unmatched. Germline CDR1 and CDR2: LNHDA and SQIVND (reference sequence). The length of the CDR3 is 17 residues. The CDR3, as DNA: TGTGCCAGTAGTATGGGTATGGGAGGGATCTGGGGAAATGAGCAGTTCTTC. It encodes CASSMGMGGIWGNEQFF.

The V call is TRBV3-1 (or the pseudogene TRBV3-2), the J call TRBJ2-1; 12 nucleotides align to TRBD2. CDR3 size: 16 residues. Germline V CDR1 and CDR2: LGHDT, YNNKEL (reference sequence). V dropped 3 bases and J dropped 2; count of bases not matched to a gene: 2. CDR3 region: CASSQWTSGTYNEQFF. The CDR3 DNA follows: TGTGCCAGCAGCCAGTGGACTAGCGGGACCTACAATGAGCAGTTCTTC.

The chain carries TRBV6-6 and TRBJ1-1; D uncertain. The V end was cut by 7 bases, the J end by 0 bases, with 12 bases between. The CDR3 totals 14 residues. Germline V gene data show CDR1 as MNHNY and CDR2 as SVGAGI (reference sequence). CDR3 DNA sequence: TGTGCCAGCAATTTAAGGAGCATGAACACTGAAGCTTTCTTT. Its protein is CASNLRSMNTEAFF.

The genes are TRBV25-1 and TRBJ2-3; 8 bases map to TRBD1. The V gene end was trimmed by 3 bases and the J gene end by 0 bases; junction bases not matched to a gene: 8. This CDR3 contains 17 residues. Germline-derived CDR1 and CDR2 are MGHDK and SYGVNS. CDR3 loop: CASSDRGRTLSTDTQYF. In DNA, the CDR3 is TGTGCCAGCAGTGACAGGGGGCGAACACTTAGCACAGATACGCAGTATTTT.

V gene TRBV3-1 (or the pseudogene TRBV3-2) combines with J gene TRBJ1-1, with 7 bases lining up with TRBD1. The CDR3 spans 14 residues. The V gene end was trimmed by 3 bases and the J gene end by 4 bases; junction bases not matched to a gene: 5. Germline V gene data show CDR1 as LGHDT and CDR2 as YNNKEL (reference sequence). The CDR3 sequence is CASSQMSGGTEAFF. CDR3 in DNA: TGTGCCAGCAGCCAGATGTCAGGGGGCACTGAAGCTTTCTTT.

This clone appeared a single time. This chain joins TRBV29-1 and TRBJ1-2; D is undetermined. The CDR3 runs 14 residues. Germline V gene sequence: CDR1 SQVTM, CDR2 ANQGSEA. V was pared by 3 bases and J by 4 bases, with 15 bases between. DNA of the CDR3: TGCAGCGTTGAGGGCTCCGGGGAAATCTATGGCTACACCTTC. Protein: CSVEGSGEIYGYTF.

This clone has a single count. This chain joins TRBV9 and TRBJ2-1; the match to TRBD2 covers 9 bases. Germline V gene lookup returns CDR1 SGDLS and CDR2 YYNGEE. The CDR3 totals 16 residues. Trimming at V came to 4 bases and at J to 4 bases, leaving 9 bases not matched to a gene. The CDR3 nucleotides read TGTGCCAGCAGCCCAACGCTAGCGGGACATTACAATGAGCAGTTCTTC. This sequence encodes CASSPTLAGHYNEQFF.

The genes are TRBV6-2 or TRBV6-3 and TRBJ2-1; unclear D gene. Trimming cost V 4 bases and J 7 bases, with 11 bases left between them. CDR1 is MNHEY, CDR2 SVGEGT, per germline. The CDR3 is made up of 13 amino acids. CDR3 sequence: CASSSPGVNEQFF. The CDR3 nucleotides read TGTGCCAGCAGTTCCCCCGGTGTGAATGAGCAGTTCTTC.

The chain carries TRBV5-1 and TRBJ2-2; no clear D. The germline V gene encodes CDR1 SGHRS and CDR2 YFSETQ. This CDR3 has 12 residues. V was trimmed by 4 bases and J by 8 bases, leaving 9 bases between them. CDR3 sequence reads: CASSQRAGELFF. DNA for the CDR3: TGCGCCAGCAGCCAGAGAGCGGGGGAGCTGTTTTTT.

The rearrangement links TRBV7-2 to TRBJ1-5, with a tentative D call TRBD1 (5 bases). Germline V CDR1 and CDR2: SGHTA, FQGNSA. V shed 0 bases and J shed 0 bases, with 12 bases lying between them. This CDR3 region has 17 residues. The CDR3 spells CASSLASQGYSNQPQHF. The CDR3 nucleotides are TGTGCCAGCAGCTTAGCGAGTCAGGGCTATAGCAATCAGCCCCAGCATTTT.

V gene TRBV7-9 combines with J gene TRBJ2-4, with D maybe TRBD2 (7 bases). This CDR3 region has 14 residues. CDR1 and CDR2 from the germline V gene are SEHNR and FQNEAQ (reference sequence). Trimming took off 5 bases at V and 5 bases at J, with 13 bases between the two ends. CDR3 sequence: CASSPRGGQNIQYF. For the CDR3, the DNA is TGTGCCAGCAGCCCCAGGGGAGGGCAAAACATTCAGTACTTC.

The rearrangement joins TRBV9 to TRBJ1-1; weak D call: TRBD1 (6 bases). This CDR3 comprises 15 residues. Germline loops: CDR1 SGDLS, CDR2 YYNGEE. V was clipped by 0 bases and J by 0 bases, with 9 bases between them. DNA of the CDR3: TGTGCCAGCAGCGTAGGGGCAGGGGTGAACACTGAAGCTTTCTTT. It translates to CASSVGAGVNTEAFF.

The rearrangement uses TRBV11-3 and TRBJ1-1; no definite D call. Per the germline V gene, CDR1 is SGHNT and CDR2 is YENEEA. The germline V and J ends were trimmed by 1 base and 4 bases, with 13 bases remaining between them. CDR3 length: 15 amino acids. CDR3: CASSLGRGFGTEAFF. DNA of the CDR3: TGTGCCAGCAGCTTAGGACGGGGTTTCGGCACTGAAGCTTTCTTT.

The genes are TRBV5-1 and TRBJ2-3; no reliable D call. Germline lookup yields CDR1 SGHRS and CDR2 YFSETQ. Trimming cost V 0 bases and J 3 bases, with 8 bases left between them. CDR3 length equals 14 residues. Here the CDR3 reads CASSLEPLTDTQYF. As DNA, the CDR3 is TGCGCCAGCAGCTTGGAGCCCCTAACAGATACGCAGTATTTT.

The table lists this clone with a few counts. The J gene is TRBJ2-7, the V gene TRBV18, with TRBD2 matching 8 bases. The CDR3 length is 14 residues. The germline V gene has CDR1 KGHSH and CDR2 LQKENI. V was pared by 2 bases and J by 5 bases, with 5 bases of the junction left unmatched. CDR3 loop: CASSPWAGGNEQYV. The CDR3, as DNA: TGTGCCAGCTCACCATGGGCGGGAGGAAACGAGCAGTACGTC.

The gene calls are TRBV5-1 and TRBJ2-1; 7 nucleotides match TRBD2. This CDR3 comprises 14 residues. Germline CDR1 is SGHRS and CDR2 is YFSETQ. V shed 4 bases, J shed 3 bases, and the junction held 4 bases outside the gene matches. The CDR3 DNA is TGCGCCAGCAGCCCTAGCGGTTACTACAATGAGCAGTTCTTC. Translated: CASSPSGYYNEQFF.

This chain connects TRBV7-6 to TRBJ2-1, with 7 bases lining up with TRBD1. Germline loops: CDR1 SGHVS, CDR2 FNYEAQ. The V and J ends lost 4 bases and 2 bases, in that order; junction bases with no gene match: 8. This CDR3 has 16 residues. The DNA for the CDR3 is TGTGCCAGCAGCTACGGGACAGCCACAGCCTACAATGAGCAGTTCTTC. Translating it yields CASSYGTATAYNEQFF.

In DNA form, the CDR3 reads TGTGCCTCTCAGGGGCAGTACACTGAAGCTTTCTTT. Its protein product is CASQGQYTEAFF. The chain combines TRBV11-2 with TRBJ1-1, with D maybe TRBD1 (6 bases). CDR3 length: 12 residues. Between the trimmed V and J ends, which lost 11 bases and 3 bases, there was a span of 13 bases. In germline, CDR1 is SGHAT, CDR2 FQNNGV. Full variable domain (outside the CDR3, taken from reference TRBV11-2 and TRBJ1-1): EAGVAQSPRYKIIEKRQSVAFWCNPISGHATLYWYQQILGQGPKLLIQFQNNGVVDDSQLPKDRFSAERLKGVDSTLKIQPAKLEDSAVYLCASQGQYTEAFFGQGTRLTVV.

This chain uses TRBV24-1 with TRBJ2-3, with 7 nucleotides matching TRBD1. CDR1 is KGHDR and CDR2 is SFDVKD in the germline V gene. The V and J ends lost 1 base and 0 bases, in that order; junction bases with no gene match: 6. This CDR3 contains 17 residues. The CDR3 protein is CATSDFVRGPSTDTQYF. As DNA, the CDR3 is TGTGCCACCAGTGATTTCGTGAGGGGGCCTAGCACAGATACGCAGTATTTT.

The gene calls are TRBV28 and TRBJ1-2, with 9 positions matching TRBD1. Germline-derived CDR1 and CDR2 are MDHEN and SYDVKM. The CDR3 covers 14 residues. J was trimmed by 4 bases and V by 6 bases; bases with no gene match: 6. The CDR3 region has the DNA TGTGCCAGCAGCCCCGGGACAGGGCCCTATGGCTACACCTTC. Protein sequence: CASSPGTGPYGYTF.